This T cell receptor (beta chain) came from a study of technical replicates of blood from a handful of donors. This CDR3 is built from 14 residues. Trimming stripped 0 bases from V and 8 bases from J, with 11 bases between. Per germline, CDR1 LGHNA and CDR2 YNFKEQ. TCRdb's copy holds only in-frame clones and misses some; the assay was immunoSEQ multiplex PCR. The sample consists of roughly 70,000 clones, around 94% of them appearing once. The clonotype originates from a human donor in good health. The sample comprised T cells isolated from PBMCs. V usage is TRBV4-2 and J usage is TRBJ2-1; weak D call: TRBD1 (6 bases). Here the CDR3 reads CASSQDSAGDEQFF. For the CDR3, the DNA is TGTGCCAGCAGCCAAGATTCAGCAGGGGATGAGCAGTTCTTC.